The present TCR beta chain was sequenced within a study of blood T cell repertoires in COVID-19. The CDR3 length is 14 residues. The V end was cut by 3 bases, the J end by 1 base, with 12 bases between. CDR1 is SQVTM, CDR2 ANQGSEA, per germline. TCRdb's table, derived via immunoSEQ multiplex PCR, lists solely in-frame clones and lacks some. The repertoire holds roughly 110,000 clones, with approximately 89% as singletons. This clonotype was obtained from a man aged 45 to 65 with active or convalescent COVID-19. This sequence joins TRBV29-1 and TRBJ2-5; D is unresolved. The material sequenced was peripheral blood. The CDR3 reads CSVDFGALQETQYF. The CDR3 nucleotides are TGCAGCGTTGATTTCGGTGCTCTCCAAGAGACCCAGTACTTC.